The 22 T cell receptor beta chains listed next were all sequenced from one sample in a study of CD8+ T cells in alopecia areata. Sequencing relied on a cDNA template that was reverse transcribed from extracted RNA. The repertoire was sequenced with immunoSEQ multiplex PCR; TCRdb's copy has only in-frame clones and lacks some. Altogether about 200,000 clones are present, more than 45% being singletons, with the ten largest covering 1.5% to 2%. The sample's treatment: oral pan-JAK inhibitor, 5-10 mg twice daily. Sample: CD4+ T cells sorted from blood, taken at week 4, from a patient treated with tofacitinib. The receptors were gathered from a human donor with alopecia areata.

This chain uses TRBV25-1 with TRBJ2-7; D is perhaps TRBD2 (6 bases). V was shortened by 4 bases and J by 6 bases, with 19 bases between the two germline ends. The CDR3 consists of 15 residues. Germline V gene sequence: CDR1 MGHDK, CDR2 SYGVNS. The CDR3 region has the DNA TGTGCCAGCAGTGTGCCGGGACTGGGGGTAATCGAGCAGTACTTC. Protein: CASSVPGLGVIEQYF.

V is TRBV30 and J is TRBJ2-1; D call uncertain. Trimming pared 1 base from V and 0 bases from J, leaving 4 bases between. There are 13 residues in the CDR3. Looked up from germline, CDR1 is GTSNPN and CDR2 is SVGIG (reference sequence). CDR3 residues: CAWSGSSYNEQFF. CDR3 sequence (DNA): TGTGCCTGGAGTGGAAGCTCCTACAATGAGCAGTTCTTC.

The V call is TRBV11-1, the J call TRBJ2-7; tentatively, D is TRBD1 (6 bases). The ends were cut back, 5 bases at V and 0 bases at J, with 11 bases in the middle. This CDR3 is 14 amino acids long. Germline assignment: CDR1 SGHAT and CDR2 FQDESV (reference sequence). CDR3 in amino acids: CASSRTANSYEQYF. The CDR3 nucleotides are TGTGCCAGCAGCCGGACAGCTAACTCCTACGAGCAGTACTTC. The complete variable domain, with remaining parts taken from reference TRBV11-1 and TRBJ2-7, reads EAEVAQSPRYKITEKSQAVAFWCDPISGHATLYWYRQILGQGPELLVQFQDESVVDDSQLPKDRFSAERLKGVDSTLKIQPAELGDSAMYLCASSRTANSYEQYFGPGTRLTVT.

The J gene is TRBJ2-5, the V gene TRBV29-1; D not certain. The CDR3 has 10 amino acids. With 7 bases removed from V and 2 bases from J, the gap between germline ends came to 5 bases. CDR1 is SQVTM and CDR2 is ANQGSEA in the germline V gene. The CDR3 nucleotides read TGCAGCGGGGAACAAGAGACCCAGTACTTC. Translating it yields CSGEQETQYF. Full variable domain (remainder filled in from reference TRBV29-1 and TRBJ2-5): SAVISQKPSRDICQRGTSLTIQCQVDSQVTMMFWYRQQPGQSLTLIATANQGSEATYESGFVIDKFPISRPNLTFSTLTVSNMSPEDSSIYLCSGEQETQYFGPGTRLLVL.

In its sample, this clone was seen many times. J is TRBJ2-1 and V is TRBV6-6, with D hard to call. Trimming removed 10 bases at V and 0 bases at J, with 13 bases between. Germline assignment: CDR1 MNHNY and CDR2 SVGAGI (reference sequence). CDR3 length equals 14 residues. Written as DNA, the CDR3 is TGTGCCATCTCCTACCGCAGCTCCTACAATGAGCAGTTCTTC. It codes for CAISYRSSYNEQFF.

Turning to this clone: Additional DNA sequences in this sample encode the identical CDR3. The chain combines TRBV2 with TRBJ2-7; unclear D gene. CDR3 length: 12 residues. In germline, CDR1 is SNHLY, CDR2 FYNNEI. V lost 4 bases and J lost 2, with 6 bases in between. The CDR3 DNA sequence: TGTGCCAGCAGTGTTACGGCCTACGAGCAGTACTTC. It yields the protein CASSVTAYEQYF.

V and J are TRBV29-1 and TRBJ2-1; 9 nucleotides match TRBD1. Germline assignment: CDR1 SQVTM and CDR2 ANQGSEA. This CDR3 contains 12 residues. The CDR3 sequence is CIGTGSYNEQFF. In nucleotides, the CDR3 is TGCATCGGGACAGGGTCCTACAATGAGCAGTTCTTC.

This chain joins TRBV15 and TRBJ1-6, with unresolved D. The germline V gene has CDR1 LNHNV and CDR2 YYDKDF (reference sequence). Trimming took off 4 bases at V and 14 bases at J, with 12 bases between the two ends. CDR3 length: 12 residues. As DNA, the CDR3 is TGTGCCACCAGCAAATCACATGTGGCCCTCCACTTT. This codes for CATSKSHVALHF.

This clone was seen many times. The gene calls are TRBV19 and TRBJ2-1; perhaps TRBD2 as D (5 bases). Trimming left V 5 bases short and J 12 bases short, with 14 bases between. CDR1 LNHDA and CDR2 SQIVND come from the germline V gene (reference sequence). CDR3 length: 12 amino acids. CDR3: CASSRVGSRQFF. CDR3 in DNA: TGTGCCAGTAGTCGAGTAGGGAGTAGGCAGTTCTTC.

The chain joins TRBV30 to TRBJ2-7; 9 bases agree with TRBD2. CDR3 size: 17 residues. With V trimmed by 2 bases and J by 2 bases, 13 bases remained unmatched. The germline gives CDR1 GTSNPN, CDR2 SVGIG (reference sequence). CDR3 sequence: CAWSPGFIAGGTYEQYF. The CDR3 DNA follows: TGTGCCTGGAGTCCTGGGTTTATTGCGGGGGGGACCTACGAGCAGTACTTC.

Regarding this clone: In the same sample, other DNA sequences code for this CDR3. CDR3 residues: CSVSDRNTEAFF. Here the CDR3 DNA reads TGCAGCGTTTCCGACAGGAACACTGAAGCTTTCTTT. The rearrangement links TRBV29-1 to TRBJ1-1, with D perhaps TRBD1 (5 bases). Germline V gives CDR1 SQVTM, CDR2 ANQGSEA. V gave up 5 bases and J gave up 1 base, with 8 bases separating them. The CDR3 has 12 amino acids. Filled out from reference TRBV29-1 and TRBJ1-1, the complete variable domain reads SAVISQKPSRDICQRGTSLTIQCQVDSQVTMMFWYRQQPGQSLTLIATANQGSEATYESGFVIDKFPISRPNLTFSTLTVSNMSPEDSSIYLCSVSDRNTEAFFGQGTRLTVV.

The genes are TRBV25-1 and TRBJ1-1; D gene unclear. Trimming took off 8 bases at V and 3 bases at J, with 13 bases between the two ends. In germline, CDR1 is MGHDK, CDR2 SYGVNS. CDR3 length equals 13 residues. The CDR3 spells CASLLGIDTEAFF. CDR3 coding DNA: TGTGCCAGCCTCCTGGGTATTGACACTGAAGCTTTCTTT.

A few counts support this clone. Mismatch with germline at one junction end may stem from a read error. The chain links TRBV7-2 to TRBJ1-1; maybe TRBD1 (5 bases). Per germline, CDR1 SGHTA and CDR2 FQGNSA. The CDR3 length is 13 residues. CDR3 DNA: TGTGCCAGCAGCTTAGGACAGAACCCTGAAGCTTTCTTT. Translation: CASSLGQNPEAFF.

This clone was seen more than once but under ten times. The gene calls are TRBV11-3 and TRBJ2-1; TRBD2 aligns across 7 bases. The CDR3 consists of 14 residues. CDR1 SGHNT and CDR2 YENEEA come from the germline V gene. J gave up 10 bases and V 5 bases, and 11 bases lay outside the gene matches. The CDR3 sequence: CASSQGAGVREQFF. In DNA form, the CDR3 reads TGTGCCAGCAGCCAAGGGGCGGGGGTACGAGAGCAGTTCTTC.

This clone was seen just once. The rearrangement joins TRBV5-1 to TRBJ1-1; D gene ambiguous. The germline gives CDR1 SGHRS, CDR2 YFSETQ. The CDR3 loop spans 13 amino acids. V was cut by 6 bases and J by 1 base, with 10 bases left in between. CDR3 loop: CASTSLSNTEAFF. CDR3 nucleotides: TGCGCCAGCACCTCTTTGTCGAACACTGAAGCTTTCTTT.

A few counts support this clone. The chain is built from TRBV15 and TRBJ1-3; TRBD1 matches 7 bases. Germline V gives CDR1 LNHNV, CDR2 YYDKDF (reference sequence). This CDR3 region has 15 residues. V shed 4 bases and J 2 bases; nucleotides not matched to a gene: 5. DNA of the CDR3: TGTGCCACCAGCACTAGGGACAGTCCTGGAAACACCATATATTTT. Its translation is CATSTRDSPGNTIYF. The full variable domain, completed using reference TRBV15 and TRBJ1-3, is DAMVIQNPRYQVTQFGKPVTLSCSQTLNHNVMYWYQQKSSQAPKLLFHYYDKDFNNEADTPDNFQSRRPNTSFCFLDIRSPGLGDTAMYLCATSTRDSPGNTIYFGEGSWLTVV.

V is TRBV10-3 and J is TRBJ1-6; D gene unclear. The V end was cut by 4 bases, the J end by 0 bases, with 4 bases between. The CDR3 loop spans 14 amino acids. The V gene's germline CDR1 is ENHRY and CDR2 SYGVKD. Here the CDR3 reads CAISGDSYNSPLHF. CDR3 in DNA: TGTGCCATCAGTGGAGACTCCTATAATTCACCCCTCCACTTT.

The rearrangement links TRBV14 to TRBJ1-5; maybe TRBD1 (5 bases). The CDR3 spans 11 residues. In germline, CDR1 is SGHDN, CDR2 FVKESK. The CDR3 region has the DNA TGTGTAGGGGTTAGCAATCAGCCCCAGCATTTT. This codes for CVGVSNQPQHF. Looking up the rest from reference TRBV14 and TRBJ1-5 gives the full variable domain: EAGVTQFPSHSVIEKGQTVTLRCDPISGHDNLYWYRRVMGKEIKFLLHFVKESKQDESGMPNNRFLAERTGGTYSTLKVQPAELEDSGVYFCVGVSNQPQHFGDGTRLSIL.

The rearrangement joins TRBV5-1 to TRBJ2-3; D gene ambiguous. This CDR3 has 13 amino acids. With 2 bases removed from V and 4 bases from J, the gap between germline ends came to 8 bases. In germline, CDR1 is SGHRS, CDR2 YFSETQ. The CDR3 DNA is TGCGCCAGCAGCTTAGTCCCTTCAGATACGCAGTATTTT. Protein sequence: CASSLVPSDTQYF.

This clone was counted only a few times. The chain carries TRBV7-2 and TRBJ2-7; 7 nucleotides match TRBD1. Germline CDR1 and CDR2: SGHTA and FQGNSA. Losses at the gene ends were 5 bases for V and 2 bases for J; bases not matched to a gene: 9. CDR3 length: 15 amino acids. CDR3 DNA sequence: TGTGCCAGCAGCCAGGGACAGCGAGGCCCCTACGAGCAGTACTTC. This translates into CASSQGQRGPYEQYF.

The rearrangement links TRBV30 to TRBJ1-1; D is uncertain. Germline CDR1 reads GTSNPN; CDR2 reads SVGIG (reference sequence). The CDR3 spans 13 residues. V dropped 0 bases and J dropped 4 bases, with 9 bases sitting between them. The DNA of the CDR3 is TGTGCCTGGAGTGTACCCAGGACCACTGAAGCTTTCTTT. Translation: CAWSVPRTTEAFF.

The genes are TRBV20-1 and TRBJ1-1; D is unclear. The CDR3 consists of 10 residues. Germline CDR1 and CDR2: DFQATT and SNEGSKA (reference sequence). Deletions cut 2 bases from V and 7 bases from J, with 5 bases between. This CDR3 is CSARQVEAFF. DNA of the CDR3: TGCAGTGCTAGACAGGTTGAAGCTTTCTTT.